Following are 30 T cell receptor beta chains from one sample sequenced in a study of identical twins. From the 5' RACE reads, TCRdb called clonotypes with MiXCR, one entry per CDR3 protein. The profile shows 1.5 million to 2 million distinct CDR3 sequences, around a third of them singletons. The sample comprised cord blood. The receptor source for this set is a newborn girl in good health.

This clonotype appeared a single time. This chain's CDR3 is CATSRGPEQPQHF. The CDR3 nucleotides read TGTGCCACCAGCAGAGGTCCAGAGCAGCCCCAGCATTTT. The chain combines TRBV15 with TRBJ1-5; D unresolved. The germline V gene has CDR1 LNHNV and CDR2 YYDKDF (reference sequence). The CDR3 has 13 residues. Trimming removed 1 base from V and 7 bases from J, with 8 bases in between.

The chain recombines TRBV18 with TRBJ1-1, with D unresolved. CDR1 is KGHSH, CDR2 LQKENI, per germline. Trimming removed 6 bases from V and 6 bases from J, with 14 bases in between. This CDR3 is built from 13 residues. The CDR3 region is CASSISRPPEAFF. The CDR3 nucleotides read TGTGCCAGCTCCATTTCACGTCCCCCTGAAGCTTTCTTT.

This clonotype was found a few times. V is TRBV7-9 and J is TRBJ2-7; 8 bases fit TRBD1. Per the germline V gene, CDR1 is SEHNR and CDR2 is FQNEAQ (reference sequence). V lost 1 base, J lost 3 bases, and 5 bases stayed unmatched. This CDR3 spans 15 amino acids. CDR3 nucleotides: TGTGCCAGCAGCTTAGTAGCAGGGGGCGTCTACGAGCAGTACTTC. This sequence encodes CASSLVAGGVYEQYF.

The chain carries TRBV11-2 and TRBJ2-4; D ambiguous. Germline V gene lookup returns CDR1 SGHAT and CDR2 FQNNGV. This CDR3 comprises 21 residues. V was trimmed by 1 base and J by 1 base, leaving 26 bases between them. The CDR3 region is CASSLGLTIAGRLLAKNIQYF. In DNA, the CDR3 is TGTGCCAGCAGCTTAGGGTTGACGATTGCAGGTCGTCTCTTGGCCAAAAACATTCAGTACTTC.

The sample holds many counts of this clonotype. The chain joins TRBV7-2 to TRBJ1-2, with TRBD1 matching 9 bases. Per germline, CDR1 SGHTA and CDR2 FQGNSA. The CDR3 runs 14 residues. V shed 2 bases, J shed 6 bases, and the junction held 4 bases outside the gene matches. The DNA for the CDR3 is TGTGCCAGCAGCTTAAGGACAGGGGACCATGGCTACACCTTC. Translating it yields CASSLRTGDHGYTF.

Turning to this clonotype: The junction shows a germline mismatch at one end, possibly a read error. Written as DNA, the CDR3 is TGTGCTAGCAGCCCTTTGGGGGCTCAAGAGACCCAGTACTTC. Its protein is CASSPLGAQETQYF. This rearrangement joins TRBV7-7 to TRBJ2-5; TRBD1 is a possible D gene (6 bases). Germline CDR1 reads SSHAT; CDR2 reads FNYEAQ (reference sequence). The CDR3 runs 14 residues.

This clonotype was counted only a few times. This chain links TRBV19 with TRBJ1-1, with unresolved D. This CDR3 has 14 amino acids. CDR1 is LNHDA and CDR2 is SQIVND in the germline V gene (reference sequence). Trimming took 7 bases from V and 2 from J, leaving 14 bases between them. Here the CDR3 DNA reads TGTGCCAGTACCCGCAGCGGGAGTAACACTGAAGCTTTCTTT. It yields the protein CASTRSGSNTEAFF.

The sample holds a few counts of this clonotype. The rearrangement links TRBV7-9 to TRBJ1-6; D ambiguous. Germline V lookup: CDR1 SEHNR, CDR2 FQNEAQ (reference sequence). The CDR3 has 14 amino acids. Trimming removed 5 bases at V and 2 bases at J, with 7 bases between. The CDR3 here is CASSSRPYNSPLHF. CDR3 in DNA: TGTGCCAGCAGCAGCAGGCCCTATAATTCACCCCTCCACTTT.

The rearrangement links TRBV6-1 to TRBJ2-3; TRBD2 matches 9 bases. The CDR3 has 14 amino acids. J gave up 0 bases and V 8 bases, and 3 bases lay outside the gene matches. Germline values: CDR1 MNHNS, CDR2 SASEGT. CDR3 loop: CASASGVSTDTQYF. CDR3 nucleotide sequence: TGTGCCAGCGCTAGCGGGGTCAGCACAGATACGCAGTATTTT.

Worth noting for this clonotype: The junction differs from germline at one of its ends, possibly a read error. The chain joins TRBV7-8 to TRBJ2-1, with TRBD1 matching 8 bases. Germline V gene lookup returns CDR1 SGHVS and CDR2 FQNEAQ. The CDR3 is 15 residues long. CDR3 in DNA: TGTGCCAGCAGCTGGGACAGGAGCTCCTACGATGAGCAGTTCTTC. Protein sequence: CASSWDRSSYDEQFF.

In its sample, this clonotype was seen once. V is TRBV7-2 and J is TRBJ2-1; D is possibly TRBD2 (5 bases). V was pared by 1 base and J by 5 bases, with 9 bases between. The CDR3 extends over 14 amino acids. The V gene's germline CDR1 is SGHTA and CDR2 FQGNSA. This chain's CDR3 is CASSLELDDNEQFF. The CDR3 nucleotides are TGTGCCAGCAGCTTAGAACTAGACGACAATGAGCAGTTCTTC.

This clonotype was seen many times. At one end, the junction sequence differs from germline, possibly due to a read error. The V gene is TRBV5-1, the J gene TRBJ2-1; 10 positions match TRBD2. The germline CDR1 and CDR2 sequences are SGHRS and YFSETQ. The CDR3 totals 15 residues. CDR3 sequence: CASSLELAGYNEQFF. CDR3 nucleotides: TGTGCCAGCAGCTTAGAACTAGCGGGATACAATGAGCAGTTCTTC. The full variable domain, with the rest looked up from reference TRBV5-1 and TRBJ2-1, is KAGVTQTPRYLIKTRGQQVTLSCSPISGHRSVSWYQQTPGQGLQFLFEYFSETQRNKGNFPGRFSGRQFSNSRSEMNVSTLELGDSALYLCASSLELAGYNEQFFGPGTRLTVL.

A few counts support this clonotype. The J gene is TRBJ2-7, the V gene TRBV20-1; D unclear. The CDR3 is 16 amino acids. The germline V and J ends were trimmed by 1 base and 0 bases, with 16 bases remaining between them. Germline V gene data show CDR1 as DFQATT and CDR2 as SNEGSKA (reference sequence). The CDR3 DNA reads TGCAGTGCTAGAGCCCCCCTCGGTGGAGACTCCTACGAGCAGTACTTC. Protein sequence: CSARAPLGGDSYEQYF.

V is TRBV27 and J is TRBJ1-1; tentatively, D is TRBD1 (5 bases). The CDR3 is 11 amino acids. Trimming removed 5 bases at V and 10 bases at J, with 11 bases between. Germline V gives CDR1 MNHEY, CDR2 SMNVEV (reference sequence). The CDR3 nucleotides read TGTGCCAGCAGTCCGGGACCCTTAGCTTTCTTT. Translating it yields CASSPGPLAFF.

This clonotype showed up many times. The chain combines TRBV9 with TRBJ2-5; the D is unclear. Per the germline V gene, CDR1 is SGDLS and CDR2 is YYNGEE. V dropped 3 bases and J dropped 1 base, with 1 base sitting between them. This CDR3 has 11 residues. The CDR3, as DNA: TGTGCCAGCAGCGCCCAAGAGACCCAGTACTTC. Its protein is CASSAQETQYF.

This clonotype was seen ten or more times. CDR3 amino acids: CASSQVGLAASYNEQFF. The CDR3 region has the DNA TGTGCCAGCAGCCAAGTGGGACTAGCGGCTTCTTACAATGAGCAGTTCTTC. The chain couples TRBV4-2 to TRBJ2-1; 11 positions agree with TRBD2. Germline V CDR1 and CDR2: LGHNA, YNFKEQ. There are 17 residues in the CDR3. J was trimmed by 4 bases and V by 1 base; bases with no gene match: 6.

The sample holds a few counts of this clonotype. The junction does not match germline at one end; this may be a read error. The V call is TRBV28, the J call TRBJ1-1; 9 bases match TRBD1. CDR3 length: 13 residues. CDR1 is MDHEN, CDR2 SYDVKM, per germline. CDR3: CVSSSGQGNEAFF. In nucleotides, the CDR3 is TGTGTCAGCAGTTCCGGACAGGGGAATGAAGCTTTCTTT.

The chain is built from TRBV30 and TRBJ2-7; TRBD1 matches at 9 bases. J gave up 4 bases and V 2 bases, and 6 bases lay outside the gene matches. Germline-derived CDR1 and CDR2 are GTSNPN and SVGIG (reference sequence). There are 14 residues in the CDR3. The CDR3 protein is CAWSTPGQGYEQYF. Written as DNA, the CDR3 is TGTGCCTGGAGTACTCCGGGACAGGGATACGAGCAGTACTTC.

The chain combines TRBV24-1 with TRBJ2-7; 12 bases line up with TRBD2. CDR1 KGHDR and CDR2 SFDVKD come from the germline V gene. CDR3 length: 15 amino acids. The V and J ends lost 5 bases and 0 bases, in that order; junction bases with no gene match: 1. Here the CDR3 reads CATSGTSGNSYEQYF. For the CDR3, the DNA is TGTGCCACCAGTGGGACTAGCGGGAACTCCTACGAGCAGTACTTC.

This clonotype came up a few times. The chain links TRBV6-5 to TRBJ2-3, with D possibly being TRBD2 (5 bases). Germline V gene data show CDR1 as MNHEY and CDR2 as SVGAGI. The CDR3 contains 15 residues. V was shortened by 2 bases and J by 2 bases, with 11 bases between the two germline ends. The CDR3 nucleotides are TGTGCCAGCAGTTACCTCAGGACTTACACAGATACGCAGTATTTT. It encodes CASSYLRTYTDTQYF.

The chain carries TRBV20-1 and TRBJ2-7; possibly TRBD2 for D (5 bases). Trimming took off 5 bases at V and 4 bases at J, with 12 bases between the two ends. The length of the CDR3 is 12 residues. Germline V gives CDR1 DFQATT, CDR2 SNEGSKA (reference sequence). CDR3 amino acids: CSAGRDLYEQYF. In DNA form, the CDR3 reads TGCAGTGCTGGACGGGATTTATACGAGCAGTACTTC.

This clonotype appeared many times. V is TRBV12-3 or TRBV12-4 and J is TRBJ2-7; D call uncertain. Trimming left V 2 bases short and J 0 bases short, with 11 bases between. The CDR3 contains 15 residues. CDR3 nucleotides: TGTGCCAGCAGTTTAAGGCCAGGAAGCTCCTACGAGCAGTACTTC. Its protein is CASSLRPGSSYEQYF.

This clonotype was observed a few times. The genes are TRBV3-1 and TRBJ1-6, with D tentatively TRBD1 (5 bases). Deletions cut 0 bases from V and 5 bases from J, with 11 bases between. Germline V gene lookup returns CDR1 LGHDT and CDR2 YNNKEL (reference sequence). The CDR3 contains 16 residues. The CDR3 sequence is CASSQDGQGNNSPLHF. CDR3 DNA sequence: TGTGCCAGCAGCCAAGATGGCCAGGGAAATAATTCACCCCTCCACTTT. The full variable domain, in which reference TRBV3-1 and TRBJ1-6 provide the parts outside the CDR3, is DTAVSQTPKYLVTQMGNDKSIKCEQNLGHDTMYWYKQDSKKFLKIMFSYNNKELIINETVPNRFSPKSPDKAHLNLHINSLELGDSAVYFCASSQDGQGNNSPLHFGNGTRLTVT.

The sample holds a few counts of this clonotype. V and J are TRBV7-2 and TRBJ1-1; 9 nucleotides align to TRBD1. The germline gives CDR1 SGHTA, CDR2 FQGNSA. There are 15 residues in the CDR3. The J segment lost 6 bases and the V segment lost 1 base, leaving 6 bases of the junction unmatched. CDR3 coding DNA: TGTGCCAGCAGCTTAGGGGGACAGGGTAGGGCTGAAGCTTTCTTT. Translated, it gives CASSLGGQGRAEAFF.

This chain uses TRBV13 with TRBJ2-3; 13 bases align to TRBD2. The CDR3 sequence is 16 residues long. Germline values: CDR1 PRHDT, CDR2 FYEKMQ (reference sequence). J was trimmed by 4 bases and V by 4 bases; bases with no gene match: 5. The CDR3 region has the DNA TGTGCCAGCAGCTCACCGGGACTAGCGGGGTCAGATACGCAGTATTTT. Encoded protein: CASSSPGLAGSDTQYF.

The rearrangement joins TRBV20-1 to TRBJ1-1; TRBD1 matches at 8 bases. This CDR3 has 12 residues. Germline CDR1 DFQATT, CDR2 SNEGSKA (reference sequence). The junction had 7 bases not matched to a gene; V was cut back by 6 bases and J by 7 bases. The CDR3 reads CSATQGGDEAFF. The CDR3 DNA follows: TGCAGTGCCACACAGGGGGGCGATGAAGCTTTCTTT.

This clonotype has just a few counts. This chain uses TRBV4-1 with TRBJ2-1; 10 bases agree with TRBD2. With V trimmed by 4 bases and J by 3 bases, 6 bases remained unmatched. CDR3 length: 16 amino acids. CDR1 is MGHRA, CDR2 YSYEKL, per germline. The CDR3 reads CASSPLAGGVYNEQFF. Written as DNA, the CDR3 is TGCGCCAGCAGCCCCTTAGCGGGAGGCGTCTACAATGAGCAGTTCTTC.

This clonotype has more than one count but fewer than ten. The gene calls are TRBV5-1 and TRBJ1-4, with 9 bases matching TRBD1. Germline V gene sequence: CDR1 SGHRS, CDR2 YFSETQ. The V gene end was trimmed by 0 bases and the J gene end by 8 bases; junction bases not matched to a gene: 5. This CDR3 region has 15 residues. The CDR3 here is CASSLGRTGAEKLFF. In DNA, the CDR3 is TGCGCCAGCAGCTTGGGTAGGACAGGGGCAGAAAAACTGTTTTTT.

This clonotype has only a few counts. The chain carries TRBV20-1 and TRBJ2-3; 11 nucleotides agree with TRBD2. Germline V gene lookup returns CDR1 DFQATT and CDR2 SNEGSKA (reference sequence). V was clipped by 1 base and J by 0 bases; unmatched bases: 9. The CDR3 loop spans 18 amino acids. The DNA for the CDR3 is TGCAGTGCTAGAGGTGTGCTAGCGGGGGGCCGGAGCACAGATACGCAGTATTTT. Translation: CSARGVLAGGRSTDTQYF.

This clonotype was seen only a few times. The CDR3 protein is CSARERLAVLYNEQFF. CDR3 nucleotide sequence: TGCAGTGCTAGAGAAAGGCTAGCGGTTCTATACAATGAGCAGTTCTTC. The rearrangement uses TRBV20-1 and TRBJ2-1; 7 bases match TRBD2. The germline V gene encodes CDR1 DFQATT and CDR2 SNEGSKA (reference sequence). J lost 4 bases, V lost 0 bases, and 9 bases had no gene match. The CDR3 has 16 amino acids.